These 30 T cell receptor beta chains were sequenced from one sample in a study of control samples from healthy donors and cancer patients. The data were produced by immunoSEQ multiplex PCR, yet TCRdb's version contains in-frame clones alone and is incomplete. The sample includes tens of thousands of clones, about 85% seen only once; the top ten take 1.3%. Sequences were obtained from blood. Receptor source: a woman between 45 and 65 years old in good health.

The chain uses TRBV4-3 and TRBJ2-4; weak D call: TRBD2 (6 bases). V lost 0 bases, J lost 2 bases, and 20 bases lay in between. Germline loops: CDR1 LGHNA, CDR2 YSLEER. The CDR3 spans 19 residues. CDR3 bases: TGCGCCAGCAGCCAAGATCGTACATCCCCTGGAGGGTCCAAAAACATTCAGTACTTC. As protein: CASSQDRTSPGGSKNIQYF.

The chain carries TRBV2 and TRBJ2-7; the D is unclear. Trimming took 5 bases from V and 6 from J, leaving 14 bases between them. From germline, CDR1 is SNHLY and CDR2 FYNNEI. CDR3 length: 13 residues. CDR3 sequence (DNA): TGTGCCAGCAGTACCCCGGCCACCCCCGAGCAGTACTTC. Its translation: CASSTPATPEQYF.

The chain joins TRBV5-4 to TRBJ1-2; no clear D. CDR1 and CDR2 (germline): SGHNT, YYREEE (reference sequence). The CDR3 covers 14 residues. V was shortened by 0 bases and J by 2 bases, with 8 bases between the two germline ends. CDR3 region: CASSLGAGNYGYTF. The CDR3, as DNA: TGTGCCAGCAGCTTGGGGGCTGGGAACTATGGCTACACCTTC.

The gene calls are TRBV9 and TRBJ2-7, with D perhaps matching TRBD1 (5 bases). CDR3 length: 14 amino acids. Germline V gene lookup returns CDR1 SGDLS and CDR2 YYNGEE. The germline V and J ends were trimmed by 6 bases and 2 bases, with 15 bases remaining between them. The CDR3 is CASTAGIGTYEQYF. The CDR3 nucleotides read TGTGCCAGCACTGCAGGGATCGGAACCTACGAGCAGTACTTC.

The chain employs TRBV9 and TRBJ2-5; no clear D gene. V gave up 0 bases and J gave up 5 bases, with 20 bases separating them. Germline V gene data show CDR1 as SGDLS and CDR2 as YYNGEE. The CDR3 covers 17 residues. The CDR3 region is CASSVGASGPNGETQYF. CDR3 bases: TGTGCCAGCAGCGTAGGGGCGTCCGGGCCTAATGGGGAGACCCAGTACTTC.

The rearrangement uses TRBV14 and TRBJ2-3; 7 nucleotides agree with TRBD2. CDR1 SGHDN and CDR2 FVKESK come from the germline V gene. The J segment lost 5 bases and the V segment lost 0 bases, leaving 11 bases of the junction unmatched. The CDR3 runs 17 residues. CDR3 sequence (DNA): TGTGCCAGCAGCCAAGATGCCTCCTGGGAGGGGATAGATACGCAGTATTTT. Residues: CASSQDASWEGIDTQYF.

This clone was picked up a small number of times. The CDR3: CASNLDNQPQHF. The CDR3 bases are TGTGCCAGCAACCTAGACAATCAGCCCCAGCATTTT. The chain uses TRBV6-6 and TRBJ1-5; unclear D gene. Germline-derived CDR1 and CDR2 are MNHNY and SVGAGI (reference sequence). Trimming shortened V by 7 bases and J by 3 bases, and 7 bases separated the two germline ends. The CDR3 contains 12 residues.

The chain joins TRBV5-1 to TRBJ2-2, with 7 nucleotides matching TRBD1. Looked up from germline, CDR1 is SGHRS and CDR2 is YFSETQ. The CDR3 has 16 residues. Germline trimming cut 3 bases from V and 2 bases from J; bases unmatched to any gene: 7. The CDR3 DNA sequence: TGCGCCAGCAGCTCGACAGGGCTTCGTAACACCGGGGAGCTGTTTTTT. Its translation: CASSSTGLRNTGELFF.

This clone was observed a single time. The V and J genes are TRBV6-5 and TRBJ1-1; D is unresolved. This CDR3 comprises 14 residues. The V end was cut by 4 bases, the J end by 1 base, with 10 bases between. Per the germline V gene, CDR1 is MNHEY and CDR2 is SVGAGI. The CDR3 sequence is CASSSEGPNTEAFF. DNA of the CDR3: TGTGCCAGCAGTTCCGAAGGGCCGAACACTGAAGCTTTCTTT.

The rearrangement joins TRBV18 to TRBJ1-1; 10 bases are shared with TRBD1. Germline CDR1 KGHSH, CDR2 LQKENI. V trimming: 1 base; J trimming: 1 base; junction bases outside the gene matches: 3. The CDR3 spans 16 residues. CDR3 protein: CASSPLGQGTNTEAFF. CDR3 DNA sequence: TGTGCCAGCTCACCACTGGGACAGGGGACGAACACTGAAGCTTTCTTT.

The chain uses TRBV29-1 and TRBJ2-2; a weak D match, TRBD1 (6 bases). The V end lost 5 bases, the J end lost 1 base, and 8 bases lay between the germline ends. The germline V gene encodes CDR1 SQVTM and CDR2 ANQGSEA. There are 13 residues in the CDR3. CDR3 DNA: TGCAGCGTTATGGGACAGAACACCGGGGAGCTGTTTTTT. Its protein product is CSVMGQNTGELFF.

This rearrangement joins TRBV11-3 to TRBJ2-7; D may correspond to TRBD1 or TRBD2 (5 bases each). This CDR3 contains 15 residues. V was shortened by 5 bases and J by 2 bases, with 16 bases between the two germline ends. Germline V gene lookup returns CDR1 SGHNT and CDR2 YENEEA. CDR3 in DNA: TGTGCCAGCAGCCTGGGGACGGTTAGACCCTACGAGCAGTACTTC. Translation gives CASSLGTVRPYEQYF.

This chain connects TRBV2 to TRBJ1-3, with D unclear. The ends were cut back, 11 bases at V and 0 bases at J, with 11 bases in the middle. The CDR3 extends over 13 amino acids. Germline lookup yields CDR1 SNHLY and CDR2 FYNNEI. CDR3 bases: TGTGCCGGCATGACGGGCTCTGGAAACACCATATATTTT. Its translation: CAGMTGSGNTIYF.

V is TRBV20-1 and J is TRBJ2-3, with D unresolved. Germline CDR1 and CDR2: DFQATT and SNEGSKA (reference sequence). This CDR3 contains 11 residues. V lost 6 bases to trimming and J lost 6 bases, with 10 bases between them. The DNA of the CDR3 is TGCAGTGCCGTCAAGGCCGATACGCAGTATTTT. It is translated as CSAVKADTQYF.

This rearrangement joins TRBV29-1 to TRBJ2-7; 8 bases match TRBD1. This CDR3 has 12 residues. Germline values: CDR1 SQVTM, CDR2 ANQGSEA. V dropped 7 bases and J dropped 4; count of bases not matched to a gene: 6. The CDR3 loop reads CSAGQGGYEQYF. CDR3 nucleotides: TGCAGCGCCGGACAGGGAGGATACGAGCAGTACTTC.

This clone was seen more than once but under ten times. The chain couples TRBV6-5 to TRBJ1-1; D not certain. Germline-derived CDR1 and CDR2 are MNHEY and SVGAGI. Trimming stripped 0 bases from V and 5 bases from J, with 10 bases between. The CDR3 runs 14 residues. In DNA, the CDR3 is TGTGCCAGCAGTTACTCGGCTGGGCGGACTGAAGCTTTCTTT. As protein: CASSYSAGRTEAFF.

The chain employs TRBV28 and TRBJ1-2, with a possible D match to TRBD1 (6 bases). Trimming left V 5 bases short and J 4 bases short, with 11 bases between. CDR1 and CDR2 (germline): MDHEN, SYDVKM. This CDR3 contains 13 residues. CDR3 protein: CASSPQGSYGYTF. The CDR3 DNA follows: TGTGCCAGCAGTCCCCAGGGGTCCTATGGCTACACCTTC.

This sequence joins TRBV4-2 and TRBJ2-1; TRBD2 might be the D (5 bases). V was cut by 1 base and J by 4 bases, with 14 bases left in between. Per germline, CDR1 LGHNA and CDR2 YNFKEQ. This CDR3 comprises 16 residues. This CDR3 reads CASSQAQLDKYNEQFF. Written as DNA, the CDR3 is TGTGCCAGCAGCCAAGCTCAACTAGATAAGTACAATGAGCAGTTCTTC.

This clone occurred a few times. The chain uses TRBV6-5 and TRBJ2-7; 8 nucleotides line up with TRBD1. The CDR3 spans 15 residues. With V trimmed by 6 bases and J by 0 bases, 7 bases remained unmatched. CDR1 and CDR2 from the germline V gene are MNHEY and SVGAGI. CDR3 DNA: TGTGCCAGCAGCTGGACAGGGACGAGCTCCTACGAGCAGTACTTC. It specifies CASSWTGTSSYEQYF.

This chain connects TRBV6-2 or TRBV6-3 to TRBJ2-6; D remains unclear. V was trimmed by 6 bases and J by 3 bases, leaving 9 bases between them. The germline V gene has CDR1 MNHEY and CDR2 SVGEGT. This CDR3 comprises 14 residues. In DNA, the CDR3 is TGTGCCAGCAGCCACCCGTATGGGGCCAACGTCCTGACTTTC. Translation gives CASSHPYGANVLTF.

The chain is built from TRBV27 and TRBJ2-7, with a tentative D call TRBD2 (6 bases). The CDR3 runs 13 residues. CDR1 is MNHEY, CDR2 SMNVEV, per germline (reference sequence). V was shortened by 6 bases and J by 4 bases, with 13 bases between the two germline ends. The CDR3, as DNA: TGTGCCAGCAGGGGGACTGACGAATACGAGCAGTACTTC. This gives the protein CASRGTDEYEQYF.

The chain combines TRBV4-3 with TRBJ2-7; 9 bases are a match to TRBD2. Germline CDR1 is LGHNA and CDR2 is YSLEER. J lost 5 bases, V lost 0 bases, and 8 bases had no gene match. The CDR3 spans 16 residues. The CDR3 region has the DNA TGCGCCAGCAGCCAAGATGTTGGGGCGGGGGGGCACGAGCAGTACTTC. Its translation is CASSQDVGAGGHEQYF.

The V gene is TRBV5-1, the J gene TRBJ1-1; TRBD1 matches at 8 bases. V lost 0 bases to trimming and J lost 1 base; unmatched junction nucleotides: 5. The germline gives CDR1 SGHRS, CDR2 YFSETQ. The CDR3 extends over 16 amino acids. CDR3 in amino acids: CASSLVTGAPNTEAFF. CDR3 DNA: TGCGCCAGCAGCTTGGTGACAGGGGCCCCGAACACTGAAGCTTTCTTT.

This chain joins TRBV2 and TRBJ2-4; D is possibly TRBD2 (6 bases). V was trimmed by 5 bases and J by 14 bases, leaving 13 bases between them. Germline loops: CDR1 SNHLY, CDR2 FYNNEI. The CDR3 contains 11 residues. The CDR3 loop reads CASSSFGGEYF. CDR3 bases: TGTGCCAGCAGTTCGTTCGGGGGAGAGTACTTC.

In this sample, this clone turned up once. The identical CDR3 is also encoded by other nucleotide sequences in the sample. CDR3 loop: CASSIRTGGMSNQPQHF. Here the CDR3 DNA reads TGTGCCAGTAGTATCAGGACAGGGGGCATGAGCAATCAGCCCCAGCATTTT. The rearrangement links TRBV19 to TRBJ1-5; 11 bases are a match to TRBD1. This CDR3 comprises 17 residues. Germline lookup yields CDR1 LNHDA and CDR2 SQIVND (reference sequence). V shed 3 bases, J shed 1 base, and the junction held 5 bases outside the gene matches.

The V call is TRBV10-3, the J call TRBJ1-1; D possibly corresponds to TRBD1 (5 bases). V lost 10 bases, J lost 3 bases, and 15 bases lay in between. Germline-derived CDR1 and CDR2 are ENHRY and SYGVKD. The CDR3 is 13 residues long. CDR3 bases: TGTGCCACTATCCAGGGCGCGGACACTGAAGCTTTCTTT. This translates into CATIQGADTEAFF.

This chain connects TRBV6-5 to TRBJ1-1, with D possibly matching TRBD1 (5 bases). CDR1 is MNHEY, CDR2 SVGAGI, per germline. Trimming pared 5 bases from V and 4 bases from J, leaving 17 bases between. This CDR3 comprises 15 residues. CDR3 sequence reads: CASSPREGRPTEAFF. Here the CDR3 DNA reads TGTGCCAGCAGTCCGCGGGAGGGGAGGCCCACTGAAGCTTTCTTT.

The chain employs TRBV18 and TRBJ1-1; a weak D match, TRBD1 (6 bases). The CDR3 has 13 amino acids. Germline V CDR1 and CDR2: KGHSH, LQKENI. V dropped 4 bases and J dropped 1 base, with 7 bases sitting between them. Written as DNA, the CDR3 is TGTGCCAGCTCACAGGGACAGAACACTGAAGCTTTCTTT. Translating gives CASSQGQNTEAFF. Together with reference TRBV18 and TRBJ1-1, the CDR3 gives the full variable domain: NAGVMQNPRHLVRRRGQEARLRCSPMKGHSHVYWYRQLPEEGLKFMVYLQKENIIDESGMPKERFSAEFPKEGPSILRIQQVVRGDSAAYFCASSQGQNTEAFFGQGTRLTVV.

In its sample, this clone was seen a few times. The chain combines TRBV6-5 with TRBJ2-1, with TRBD2 matching 10 bases. CDR1 is MNHEY, CDR2 SVGAGI, per germline. V lost 0 bases to trimming and J lost 5 bases; unmatched junction nucleotides: 4. The CDR3 is made up of 16 amino acids. In DNA form, the CDR3 reads TGTGCCAGCAGTTACTCTAGCGGGAGGCGTAACAATGAGCAGTTCTTC. This codes for CASSYSSGRRNNEQFF.

This rearrangement joins TRBV28 to TRBJ1-6; possible D gene TRBD1, 6 bases. CDR1 is MDHEN, CDR2 SYDVKM, per germline. The ends were cut back, 8 bases at V and 6 bases at J, with 20 bases in the middle. The CDR3 is made up of 16 amino acids. The CDR3 DNA reads TGTGCCAGCGGAGCATGGACAGTCTCCGGTAATTCACCCCTCCACTTT. It translates to CASGAWTVSGNSPLHF.